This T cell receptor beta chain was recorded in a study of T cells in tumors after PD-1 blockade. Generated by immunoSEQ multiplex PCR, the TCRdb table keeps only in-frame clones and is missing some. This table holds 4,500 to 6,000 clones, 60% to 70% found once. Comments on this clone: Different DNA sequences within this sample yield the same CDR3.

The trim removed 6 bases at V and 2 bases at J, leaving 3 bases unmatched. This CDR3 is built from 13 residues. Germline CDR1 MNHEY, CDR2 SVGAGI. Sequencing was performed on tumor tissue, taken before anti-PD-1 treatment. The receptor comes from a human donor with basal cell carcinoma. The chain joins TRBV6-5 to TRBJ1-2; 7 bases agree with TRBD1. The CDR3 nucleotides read TGTGCCAGCAGCCGGGACAGCAACTATGGCTACACCTTC. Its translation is CASSRDSNYGYTF.